This TCR beta chain is drawn from a study of beta chain features in type 1 diabetes. The isolated RNA, all of it, was reverse transcribed, so expressed TCRB transcripts were what got sequenced. The assay was immunoSEQ multiplex PCR, and TCRdb's table has in-frame clones only and misses some. The sample contains under 350,000 clones, 7.5% to 9.5% of which appear only once. Germline V CDR1 and CDR2: GTSNPN, SVGIG (reference sequence). This CDR3 spans 12 amino acids. V lost 0 bases and J 7 bases, leaving 9 bases between the germline ends. The TCR comes from a woman younger than 35 in good health. This chain connects TRBV30 to TRBJ1-1, with D possibly matching TRBD1 (6 bases). Sequenced material: central memory CD4+ T cells from blood. The CDR3 is CAWSVRRGEAFF. In DNA form, the CDR3 reads TGTGCCTGGAGTGTTCGCAGGGGTGAAGCTTTCTTT.